The rows below give T cell receptor beta chains drawn from one sample of a study of T cells in tuberculosis. Here immunoSEQ multiplex PCR was the method, and the copy in TCRdb shows in-frame clones only, minus some. The top ten clones hold roughly 15% of a sample with about 20,000 clones, 75% to 90% of them seen once. Material: PBMCs. The receptor set was obtained from a donor between 10 and 35 years old with latent tuberculosis or without tuberculosis infection. Each CDR3 is given with its conserved first and last residue. Each record gives: V gene, D gene, clone size, J gene, CDR3 DNA, CDR3 protein. The D gene is left open where the match is weak. Part of the rows lack a size; the others show once, few, many or a class for expanded clones.

v_call: TRBV19; d_call: TRBD1; clone_size: -; j_call: TRBJ1-5; cdr3_nt: TGTGCCAGTAGTGGGGGGACAGGGATAGTTTCGAACAATCAGCCCCAGCATTTT; cdr3_aa: CASSGGTGIVSNNQPQHF
v_call: TRBV9; d_call: -; clone_size: once; j_call: TRBJ2-3; cdr3_nt: TGTGCCAGCAGCGTCGAAGGGGGGGCGCAGTATTTT; cdr3_aa: CASSVEGGAQYF
v_call: TRBV21-1; d_call: -; clone_size: -; j_call: TRBJ2-3; cdr3_nt: TGTGCCAGGCGGATTATAGATACGCAGTATTTT; cdr3_aa: CARRIIDTQYF
v_call: TRBV4-1; d_call: TRBD1; clone_size: -; j_call: TRBJ1-1; cdr3_nt: TGCGCCAGCAGCCACACCGGGACAGCGAACACTGAAGCTTTCTTT; cdr3_aa: CASSHTGTANTEAFF
v_call: TRBV15; d_call: TRBD1; clone_size: -; j_call: TRBJ2-7; cdr3_nt: TGTGCCACCAGCAGATTGGACAGGGGCTCCTACGAGCAGTACTTC; cdr3_aa: CATSRLDRGSYEQYF
v_call: TRBV6-5; d_call: TRBD1; clone_size: -; j_call: TRBJ1-2; cdr3_nt: TGTGCCAGCAGTTACCCCAGGGGGAGTTATGGCTACACCTTC; cdr3_aa: CASSYPRGSYGYTF
v_call: TRBV7-2; d_call: TRBD1; clone_size: -; j_call: TRBJ2-5; cdr3_nt: TGTGCCAGCAGCTCCCCAGGGACAGGGACTCTAGAGACCCAGTACTTC; cdr3_aa: CASSSPGTGTLETQYF
v_call: TRBV27; d_call: TRBD2; clone_size: -; j_call: TRBJ2-1; cdr3_nt: TGTGCCAGCAGGGGGACTAGCGGGGGGGCCCTGTCCTACAATGAGCAGTTCTTC; cdr3_aa: CASRGTSGGALSYNEQFF
v_call: TRBV7-8; d_call: -; clone_size: -; j_call: TRBJ2-3; cdr3_nt: TGTGCCAGTGCCCGGGGGGCCAGCACAGATACGCAGTATTTT; cdr3_aa: CASARGASTDTQYF
v_call: TRBV13; d_call: -; clone_size: -; j_call: TRBJ1-1; cdr3_nt: TGTGCCAGCAGCTTCGGGAACACTGAAGCTTTCTTT; cdr3_aa: CASSFGNTEAFF
v_call: TRBV5-6; d_call: TRBD1; clone_size: -; j_call: TRBJ2-3; cdr3_nt: TGTGCCAGCAGCAGGGCCGACAGGGGGCGCACAGATACGCAGTATTTT; cdr3_aa: CASSRADRGRTDTQYF
v_call: TRBV5-1; d_call: TRBD2; clone_size: -; j_call: TRBJ2-7; cdr3_nt: TGCGCCAGCAGCTTAGCGGGGGCCGACTACGAGCAGTACTTC; cdr3_aa: CASSLAGADYEQYF
v_call: TRBV5-6; d_call: TRBD1; clone_size: -; j_call: TRBJ2-3; cdr3_nt: TGTGCCAGCAAGAGACAGGGCGCAGATACGCAGTATTTT; cdr3_aa: CASKRQGADTQYF
v_call: TRBV2; d_call: TRBD1; clone_size: -; j_call: TRBJ1-5; cdr3_nt: TGTGCCAGCAGTGGACAGGGTCGGCATCAGCCCCAGCATTTT; cdr3_aa: CASSGQGRHQPQHF
v_call: TRBV6-1; d_call: -; clone_size: -; j_call: TRBJ2-1; cdr3_nt: TGTGCCAGCAGTGAAAATTCCGCGGGTTCTGATGAGCAGTTCTTC; cdr3_aa: CASSENSAGSDEQFF
v_call: TRBV6-1; d_call: TRBD1; clone_size: once; j_call: TRBJ1-5; cdr3_nt: TGTGCCAGCAGTGACCCGGGACAGGGGTCAATAAGCAATCAGCCCCAGCATTTT; cdr3_aa: CASSDPGQGSISNQPQHF
v_call: TRBV2; d_call: -; clone_size: -; j_call: TRBJ2-5; cdr3_nt: TGTGCCAGCAGCAACACCGGACTAAGTCAAGAGACCCAGTACTTC; cdr3_aa: CASSNTGLSQETQYF
v_call: TRBV30; d_call: TRBD1; clone_size: -; j_call: TRBJ1-4; cdr3_nt: TGTGCCTGGAGTGACCCGTTCAGGGGGCGCCACGAAAAACTGTTTTTT; cdr3_aa: CAWSDPFRGRHEKLFF
v_call: TRBV25-1; d_call: TRBD1; clone_size: -; j_call: TRBJ1-1; cdr3_nt: TGTGCCAGCAGCCCCACTCCGGGACAGGGGGCGGCTGAAGCTTTCTTT; cdr3_aa: CASSPTPGQGAAEAFF
v_call: TRBV4-1; d_call: TRBD2; clone_size: -; j_call: TRBJ2-3; cdr3_nt: TGCGCCAGCAGCCAAGAAGGCACTAGCGGGGGCACAGATACGCAGTATTTT; cdr3_aa: CASSQEGTSGGTDTQYF
v_call: TRBV6-6; d_call: -; clone_size: -; j_call: TRBJ1-2; cdr3_nt: TGTGCCAGCAGTTACGCGACCGGGGGAACTTATGGCTACACCTTC; cdr3_aa: CASSYATGGTYGYTF